Each of the 10 T cell receptor beta chains below was sequenced from the same sample in a study of CD8+ T cells in alopecia areata. Treatment indicated: oral pan-JAK inhibitor, 5-10 mg twice daily. As the sequencing template, cDNA was produced by extracting RNA and reverse transcribing it. Only in-frame clones appear in the TCRdb table, and some are missing; sequencing was by immunoSEQ multiplex PCR. The sample records fewer than 110,000 clones, around 86% being singletons. The source material was CD8+ T cells sorted from blood, sampled at approximately week 34, from a patient treated with tofacitinib. The receptors shown here come from a human donor with alopecia areata.

V usage is TRBV4-1 and J usage is TRBJ1-1; D remains ambiguous. V lost 1 base to trimming and J lost 0 bases, with 9 bases between them. CDR1 and CDR2 from the germline V gene are MGHRA and YSYEKL. CDR3 length equals 15 residues. DNA of the CDR3: TGCGCCAGCAGCCAAGGGGAGGCCATGAACACTGAAGCTTTCTTT. This encodes CASSQGEAMNTEAFF.

DNA of the CDR3: TGCAGCGTTGGGAGCGCCGCGACCTACGAGCAGTACTTC. It translates to CSVGSAATYEQYF. This rearrangement joins TRBV29-1 to TRBJ2-7; no firm D call. CDR3 length: 13 residues. V shed 4 bases and J shed 2 bases, with 12 bases lying between them. Germline-derived CDR1 and CDR2 are SQVTM and ANQGSEA.

The V and J genes are TRBV27 and TRBJ1-5, with D possibly TRBD1 on 6 matching bases. V shed 4 bases and J shed 7 bases, with 8 bases lying between them. Looked up from germline, CDR1 is MNHEY and CDR2 is SMNVEV (reference sequence). The CDR3 runs to 12 residues. The CDR3 DNA reads TGTGCCAGCAGTTCAGGGGACCAGCCCCAGCATTTT. Translating it yields CASSSGDQPQHF.

The chain has TRBV5-4 and TRBJ2-1; TRBD1 matches 10 bases. The germline V gene encodes CDR1 SGHNT and CDR2 YYREEE (reference sequence). The junction had 7 bases not matched to a gene; V was cut back by 4 bases and J by 9 bases. The CDR3 has 14 amino acids. The CDR3 region is CASSAGQGEGEQFF. The CDR3 DNA is TGTGCCAGCAGCGCCGGACAGGGGGAGGGTGAGCAGTTCTTC. The full variable domain, rest sourced from reference TRBV5-4 and TRBJ2-1, is ETGVTQSPTHLIKTRGQQVTLRCSSQSGHNTVSWYQQALGQGPQFIFQYYREEENGRGNFPPRFSGLQFPNYSSELNVNALELDDSALYLCASSAGQGEGEQFFGPGTRLTVL.

The V gene is TRBV9, the J gene TRBJ2-7; D gene ambiguous. Germline V CDR1 and CDR2: SGDLS, YYNGEE. The V end was cut by 3 bases, the J end by 7 bases, with 11 bases between. This CDR3 spans 12 amino acids. The CDR3 loop is CASSETGEEQYF. CDR3 coding DNA: TGTGCCAGCAGCGAGACTGGGGAAGAGCAGTACTTC. Full variable domain (rest looked up from reference TRBV9 and TRBJ2-7): DSGVTQTPKHLITATGQRVTLRCSPRSGDLSVYWYQQSLDQGLQFLIQYYNGEERAKGNILERFSAQQFPDLHSELNLSSLELGDSALYFCASSETGEEQYFGPGTRLTVT.

The chain employs TRBV9 and TRBJ2-3; 9 positions match TRBD2. Germline trimming cut 3 bases from V and 3 bases from J; bases unmatched to any gene: 5. Looked up from germline, CDR1 is SGDLS and CDR2 is YYNGEE. The CDR3 covers 15 residues. The CDR3 loop is CASSGLRGGTDTQYF. The CDR3 region has the DNA TGTGCCAGCAGCGGTCTGCGGGGGGGAACAGATACGCAGTATTTT.

This chain links TRBV29-1 with TRBJ2-1; 8 positions agree with TRBD1. This CDR3 is built from 13 residues. Germline V gives CDR1 SQVTM, CDR2 ANQGSEA. The trim removed 4 bases at V and 10 bases at J, leaving 9 bases unmatched. CDR3 in DNA: TGCAGCGTTGGGGGACAGGATAGTCTCGAGCAGTTCTTC. It translates to CSVGGQDSLEQFF.

A single count supports this clone. This chain uses TRBV5-1 with TRBJ2-1, with D maybe TRBD1 (6 bases). The V end was cut by 4 bases, the J end by 7 bases, with 18 bases between. CDR3 size: 15 residues. The germline gives CDR1 SGHRS, CDR2 YFSETQ. CDR3 DNA: TGCGCCAGCAGCCCCGAACAGGGTTCGTTTAATGAGCAGTTCTTC. This sequence encodes CASSPEQGSFNEQFF.

The chain is built from TRBV27 and TRBJ1-5; possible D gene TRBD1, 6 bases. The V end was cut by 7 bases, the J end by 2 bases, with 15 bases between. Germline V gives CDR1 MNHEY, CDR2 SMNVEV (reference sequence). The CDR3 length is 15 residues. CDR3: CASKIGRGGNQPQHF. The CDR3 bases are TGTGCCAGCAAAATCGGCAGGGGAGGCAATCAGCCCCAGCATTTT.

The chain employs TRBV7-8 and TRBJ1-2; 7 bases line up with TRBD1. Germline values: CDR1 SGHVS, CDR2 FQNEAQ. The CDR3 runs 16 residues. V gave up 6 bases and J gave up 4 bases; unmatched junction bases: 14. CDR3 residues: CASRAKQGPLPYGYTF. In DNA, the CDR3 is TGTGCCAGCAGGGCAAAACAGGGGCCGCTTCCCTATGGCTACACCTTC. The full variable domain, its missing parts supplied by reference TRBV7-8 and TRBJ1-2, is GAGVSQSPRYKVAKRGQDVALRCDPISGHVSLFWYQQALGQGPEFLTYFQNEAQLDKSGLPSDRFFAERPEGSVSTLKIQRTQQEDSAVYLCASRAKQGPLPYGYTFGSGTRLTVV.